Only a few counts were recorded for the clone carrying this T cell receptor beta chain. The antigen remains undetermined. The data were obtained in a study of CD4 T cells in relation to SARS-CoV-2 and coronaviruses. Study context: The negative reference was HIV-1 Nef peptide pool or peptide-free culture. The HLA restriction of the shared crossreactive spike epitopes was mapped.

CD4+ T cells from unexposed donors were obtained before the COVID-19 pandemic (2011-2018). The cells were cultured for less than twelve days before CD4+ T cells were isolated. Unexposed-donor CD4+ T cells were probed with SARS-CoV-2 S/N and four cold-coronavirus spikes, cells permitting. Each well had roughly 2.2 million PBMCs in approximately 5% human AB serum with IL-2. CDR1 LNHDA and CDR2 SQIVND come from the germline V gene (reference sequence). This CDR3 contains 12 residues. The ends lost 9 bases at V and 7 bases at J; junction bases unmatched: 2. The repertoire was sequenced with immunoSEQ multiplex PCR; TCRdb's copy has only in-frame clones and lacks some. The table records roughly 24,000 clones, under 80% of them present only once.

The sequence came from a human donor in good health. The sample consisted of CD4+ T cells from PBMCs, cultured in vitro. The J gene is TRBJ1-6, the V gene TRBV19, with TRBD1 matching 8 bases. The CDR3: CASRQGNSPLHF. The CDR3 DNA reads TGTGCCAGCCGACAGGGGAATTCACCCCTCCACTTT. Complete variable domain (other parts from reference TRBV19 and TRBJ1-6): DGGITQSPKYLFRKEGQNVTLSCEQNLNHDAMYWYRQDPGQGLRLIYYSQIVNDFQKGDIAEGYSVSREKKESFPLTVTSAQKNPTAFYLCASRQGNSPLHFGNGTRLTVT.